The 22 T cell receptor beta chains below were found in one sample sequenced in a study of shared clonotypes between healthy human individuals. Data came from immunoSEQ multiplex PCR; TCRdb stores just in-frame clones and leaves some out. The sample has fewer than 3 million clones, roughly 90% seen once; the top ten hold 0.37%. What was sequenced was naive CD4+ T cells from PBMCs. Subset indicated: CD45RA+ positively selected. These receptors were taken from a man younger than 35 in good health. Some clones in this sample may be carry-over from other donors' samples.

The J gene is TRBJ2-4, the V gene TRBV6-4, with D perhaps TRBD1 or TRBD2 (5 bases each). CDR3 size: 17 residues. V was clipped by 0 bases and J by 8 bases, with 20 bases between them. The germline V gene encodes CDR1 MRHNA and CDR2 SNTAGT. This chain's CDR3 is CASSDSRLAGMLDIQYF. CDR3 coding DNA: TGTGCCAGCAGTGACTCCCGGCTAGCAGGGATGCTCGACATTCAGTACTTC.

The chain has TRBV21-1 and TRBJ2-7; the D call TRBD1 from the table was never checked on the DNA. TRBV21-1 counts as a pseudogene. This CDR3 comprises 15 residues. The chain's CDR3 is CASSKECQGNDEQYF. CDR3 sequence (DNA): TGTGCCAGCAGCAAAGAGTGTCAGGGTAACGACGAGCAGTACTTC.

The chain has TRBV6-1 and TRBJ2-3, with D perhaps TRBD2 (5 bases). The CDR3 covers 14 residues. V was trimmed by 6 bases and J by 0 bases, leaving 10 bases between them. Germline V gives CDR1 MNHNS, CDR2 SASEGT. The CDR3 spells CASRRVSSTDTQYF. In nucleotides, the CDR3 is TGTGCCAGCAGGAGGGTCTCTAGCACAGATACGCAGTATTTT.

The chain employs TRBV4-2 and TRBJ2-3; TRBD2 aligns across 7 bases. The J segment lost 1 base and the V segment lost 0 bases, leaving 13 bases of the junction unmatched. Looked up from germline, CDR1 is LGHNA and CDR2 is YNFKEQ. The CDR3 has 19 residues. CDR3 in DNA: TGTGCCAGCAGCCAAGAGCAAAGGAGGGCTAGCGGACGCACAGATACGCAGTATTTT. Translating it yields CASSQEQRRASGRTDTQYF.

V gene TRBV2 combines with J gene TRBJ1-1; D may be TRBD1 (5 bases). Germline-derived CDR1 and CDR2 are SNHLY and FYNNEI. The V gene lost 7 bases and the J gene lost 1 base, with 16 bases spanning the gap. This CDR3 has 15 residues. CDR3 sequence: CASTFTGTANTEAFF. In nucleotides, the CDR3 is TGTGCCAGCACATTCACCGGGACGGCGAACACTGAAGCTTTCTTT.

The V gene is TRBV7-3, the J gene TRBJ2-3; D not resolved. Trimming took off 0 bases at V and 0 bases at J, with 7 bases between the two ends. The CDR3 loop spans 15 amino acids. Looked up from germline, CDR1 is SGHTA and CDR2 is FQGTGA. CDR3: CASSLTATSTDTQYF. The CDR3 DNA reads TGTGCCAGCAGCTTAACCGCGACTAGCACAGATACGCAGTATTTT.

The gene calls are TRBV7-8 and TRBJ2-7; possibly TRBD2 for D (5 bases). Trimming cost V 5 bases and J 7 bases, with 18 bases left between them. Looked up from germline, CDR1 is SGHVS and CDR2 is FQNEAQ. The CDR3 consists of 14 residues. The CDR3 loop is CASSGLYRSGEQYF. CDR3 nucleotide sequence: TGTGCCAGCAGCGGACTTTATCGATCTGGGGAGCAGTACTTC.

The J gene is TRBJ2-7, the V gene TRBV28; 7 bases are shared with TRBD2. Germline loops: CDR1 MDHEN, CDR2 SYDVKM. V was pared by 4 bases and J by 2 bases, with 5 bases of the junction left unmatched. The CDR3 loop spans 14 amino acids. CDR3 in DNA: TGTGCCAGCAGTTCAGTGACTAGCCCCTACGAGCAGTACTTC. It translates to CASSSVTSPYEQYF.

This clone was seen only once. The genes are TRBV5-1 and TRBJ2-3, with TRBD2 identical over 8 bases. The J segment lost 2 bases and the V segment lost 0 bases, leaving 8 bases of the junction unmatched. This CDR3 has 17 residues. CDR1 and CDR2 from the germline V gene are SGHRS and YFSETQ. The CDR3 spells CASSLVSERENTDTQYF. The CDR3, as DNA: TGCGCCAGCAGCTTGGTGAGTGAGCGGGAGAACACAGATACGCAGTATTTT.

Remarks on this clone: Other nucleotide sequences in the sample specify the same CDR3. The chain combines TRBV5-4 with TRBJ2-3, with 7 bases lining up with TRBD2. The CDR3 length is 15 residues. Germline assignment: CDR1 SGHNT and CDR2 YYREEE (reference sequence). V shed 5 bases, J shed 0 bases, and the junction held 6 bases outside the gene matches. The CDR3 loop reads CASRVGGTSTDTQYF. The CDR3 DNA reads as TGTGCCAGCAGAGTCGGGGGGACTAGCACAGATACGCAGTATTTT.

The chain recombines TRBV29-1 with TRBJ2-5; D is undetermined. V was shortened by 3 bases and J by 5 bases, with 10 bases between the two germline ends. Germline CDR1 and CDR2: SQVTM and ANQGSEA. This CDR3 has 12 amino acids. The chain's CDR3 is CSVDPARETQYF. CDR3 sequence (DNA): TGCAGCGTTGACCCGGCACGGGAGACCCAGTACTTC. Using reference TRBV29-1 and TRBJ2-5 for the parts outside the CDR3, the full variable domain is SAVISQKPSRDICQRGTSLTIQCQVDSQVTMMFWYRQQPGQSLTLIATANQGSEATYESGFVIDKFPISRPNLTFSTLTVSNMSPEDSSIYLCSVDPARETQYFGPGTRLLVL.

This clone turned up a few times. The rearrangement uses TRBV18 and TRBJ2-2; D perhaps matches TRBD1 (5 bases). There are 16 residues in the CDR3. Trimming shortened V by 3 bases and J by 2 bases, and 13 bases separated the two germline ends. Germline assignment: CDR1 KGHSH and CDR2 LQKENI. CDR3 sequence: CASSPRTNTNTGELFF. The CDR3 DNA is TGTGCCAGCTCACCGAGGACAAATACTAACACCGGGGAGCTGTTTTTT.

The chain joins TRBV27 to TRBJ2-7; 8 bases are a match to TRBD1. Germline-derived CDR1 and CDR2 are MNHEY and SMNVEV (reference sequence). The CDR3 loop spans 15 amino acids. V dropped 5 bases and J dropped 3; count of bases not matched to a gene: 9. As DNA, the CDR3 is TGTGCCAGCAGTACCCGGACAGGGCTAAACTACGAGCAGTACTTC. It specifies CASSTRTGLNYEQYF.

The J gene is TRBJ2-7, the V gene TRBV6-1; tentative D call: TRBD1 (6 bases). V dropped 4 bases and J dropped 6 bases, with 19 bases sitting between them. This CDR3 comprises 15 residues. CDR1 is MNHNS, CDR2 SASEGT, per germline. DNA for the CDR3: TGTGCCAGCAGTGGGGCCAGGGGAAGTGTTGGCGAGCAGTACTTC. Translating it yields CASSGARGSVGEQYF.

The chain is built from TRBV7-3 and TRBJ1-1; no definite D call. With 1 base removed from V and 3 bases from J, the gap between germline ends came to 9 bases. This CDR3 comprises 14 residues. Germline values: CDR1 SGHTA, CDR2 FQGTGA. The CDR3 spells CASSLNYGYTEAFF. The CDR3 region has the DNA TGTGCCAGCAGCTTAAATTACGGGTACACTGAAGCTTTCTTT.

This clone was seen once. This sequence joins TRBV11-2 and TRBJ1-1; D may be TRBD1 (5 bases). In germline, CDR1 is SGHAT, CDR2 FQNNGV. Trimming stripped 1 base from V and 6 bases from J, with 21 bases between. The CDR3 contains 17 residues. The CDR3 nucleotides are TGTGCCAGCAGCTTAGGTCTCATCGGGAAGGTGGGGGCTGAAGCTTTCTTT. Protein product: CASSLGLIGKVGAEAFF.

This chain uses TRBV28 with TRBJ2-5; 9 positions match TRBD2. CDR1 is MDHEN and CDR2 is SYDVKM in the germline V gene. Trimming cost V 7 bases and J 5 bases; bases outside gene matches: 5. The CDR3 runs 13 residues. CDR3 sequence: CASNLAGSETQYF. CDR3 nucleotides: TGTGCCAGCAATCTAGCGGGATCGGAGACCCAGTACTTC.

The chain couples TRBV6-5 to TRBJ2-7; the match to TRBD2 covers 11 bases. Trimming at V came to 2 bases and at J to 3 bases, leaving 0 bases not matched to a gene. CDR1 and CDR2 from the germline V gene are MNHEY and SVGAGI. This CDR3 spans 14 amino acids. CDR3 residues: CASSYGTSGYEQYF. The CDR3 coding sequence is TGTGCCAGCAGTTACGGGACTAGCGGCTACGAGCAGTACTTC.

The chain combines TRBV27 with TRBJ1-1; possibly TRBD1 for D (5 bases). CDR3 size: 14 residues. Trimming cost V 8 bases and J 1 base, with 14 bases left between them. CDR1 and CDR2 from the germline V gene are MNHEY and SMNVEV (reference sequence). CDR3 protein: CASRRGDGNTEAFF. CDR3 sequence (DNA): TGTGCCAGCCGACGTGGGGACGGGAACACTGAAGCTTTCTTT.

The chain carries TRBV14 and TRBJ2-1; D unclear. The length of the CDR3 is 17 residues. Trimming cost V 1 base and J 8 bases, with 21 bases left between them. In germline, CDR1 is SGHDN, CDR2 FVKESK. The CDR3 bases are TGTGCCAGCAGCCAAGTTTCCCGACTGTGGGCACGAGATGAGCAGTTCTTC. This gives the protein CASSQVSRLWARDEQFF.

The V gene is TRBV5-1, the J gene TRBJ2-5; D gene ambiguous. This CDR3 comprises 12 residues. From germline, CDR1 is SGHRS and CDR2 YFSETQ. Trimming removed 1 base from V and 4 bases from J, with 5 bases in between. CDR3 nucleotide sequence: TGCGCCAGCAGCTTGTTATCAGAGACCCAGTACTTC. Translating it yields CASSLLSETQYF.

This clone is a singleton in its sample. The gene calls are TRBV19 and TRBJ2-3; a weak D match, TRBD2 (6 bases). Looked up from germline, CDR1 is LNHDA and CDR2 is SQIVND (reference sequence). V lost 5 bases to trimming and J lost 2 bases, with 11 bases between them. There are 14 residues in the CDR3. This CDR3 is CASSLAALTDTQYF. The CDR3 region has the DNA TGTGCCAGTAGTTTAGCGGCTCTCACAGATACGCAGTATTTT.